These 31 T cell receptor beta chains came from one sample sequenced in a study of tissue T cells after allogeneic stem cell transplantation. Assay used: immunoSEQ multiplex PCR; TCRdb lists only in-frame clones, some missing. The sample carries 15,000 to 20,000 clones, roughly 70% recorded once. Sequences were obtained from spleen. The receptors shown here come from a female BALB/c mouse in good health. Mice of this strain are of MHC haplotype H2-d.

In the case of this clone: Gene names are mouse gene names. The read ends 1 residue shy of where the CDR3 ends; the end is completed using the germline J gene. V and J are TRBV13-1 and TRBJ2-7; TRBD1 might be the D (6 bases). V lost 2 bases, J lost 6 bases, and 9 bases lay in between. CDR3 size: 12 residues. Germline V lookup: CDR1 NSHNY, CDR2 SYGAGN. CDR3 bases read: TGTGCCAGCAGTGAACAGGGAGGTGAACAGTAC. Protein product: CASSEQGGEQY. The entire CDR3 sequence reads CASSEQGGEQYF.

Worth noting for this clone: The gene symbols are mouse symbols. The read terminates 1 residue ahead of where the CDR3 ends, so the germline J gene completes it. V is TRBV13-3 and J is TRBJ2-5, with 10 bases lining up with TRBD2. Germline assignment: CDR1 NNHDY and CDR2 SYVADS. CDR3 length: 16 amino acids. The V segment lost 2 bases and the J segment 0 bases; nucleotides outside the gene matches: 3. CDR3: CASSDSGGANQDTQYF. The CDR3 bases that were read are TGTGCCAGCAGTGACTCTGGGGGGGCTAACCAAGACACCCAGTAC.

Notes on this clone: Each gene name is a mouse one. The sequence runs out 1 residue before the end of the CDR3; the remainder is reconstructed from the germline J gene. The chain carries TRBV20 and TRBJ2-7, with 8 bases that match TRBD1. Germline V lookup: CDR1 GFQATS, CDR2 STVNSAI. V was pared by 1 base and J by 6 bases, with 2 bases of the junction left unmatched. The CDR3 spans 12 residues. The covered CDR3 bases are TGTGGTGCTAGGGGACAGGGGAGTGAACAGTAC. Its protein product is CGARGQGSEQY. The whole CDR3 protein is CGARGQGSEQYF.

For this clone: The junction and the germline gene differ at one end; a read error may be behind it. All gene names here are mouse names. From the germline J gene comes the end of the CDR3, since the read stops 1 residue before it. J is TRBJ1-1 and V is TRBV30, with TRBD1 matching over 9 bases. The CDR3 loop spans 14 amino acids. Germline V gives CDR1 SQVVS, CDR2 ANEGSEA. The CDR3: CSSRGSGTGTEVFF. The part of the CDR3 DNA that was read is TGTAGTTCCAGAGGTTCCGGGACAGGGACAGAAGTCTTC.

In regard to this clone: Gene names denote mouse genes. The CDR3 end lies 1 residue beyond the end of the read and is filled in from the germline J gene. V usage is TRBV31 and J usage is TRBJ1-1; D gene uncertain. The CDR3 has 12 amino acids. Trimming shortened V by 0 bases and J by 6 bases, and 8 bases separated the two germline ends. The germline V gene has CDR1 GKSSPN and CDR2 SITVG. The CDR3 sequence: CAWSLVEAEVFF. CDR3 DNA (partial): TGTGCCTGGAGTCTAGTAGAGGCAGAAGTCTTC.

Points on this clone: Germline and genes here are mouse. The missing CDR3 end, 1 residue past where the read stops, is filled in from the germline J gene. The rearrangement joins TRBV13-1 to TRBJ1-1, with 7 positions matching TRBD1. The CDR3 has 14 amino acids. The ends lost 2 bases at V and 0 bases at J; junction bases unmatched: 1. Germline V gene data show CDR1 as NSHNY and CDR2 as SYGAGN. Partial CDR3 DNA: TGTGCCAGCAGTGAGGGGACAGCAAACACAGAAGTCTTC. Residues: CASSEGTANTEVF. The CDR3 as a whole reads CASSEGTANTEVFF.

A remark on this clone: The genes are named according to mouse. The CDR3 extends 1 residue past the end of the read, so its final part is completed from the germline J gene. The chain is built from TRBV31 and TRBJ2-3, with 9 bases matching TRBD1. The length of the CDR3 is 15 residues. J was trimmed by 1 base and V by 2 bases; bases with no gene match: 4. Germline values: CDR1 GKSSPN, CDR2 SITVG. The CDR3 bases that were read are TGTGCCTGGAGTAGAACAGGGGGCGGTGCAGAAACGCTGTAT. Its protein product is CAWSRTGGGAETLY. The CDR3, in full, reads CAWSRTGGGAETLYF.

Concerning this clone itself: Germline and genes here are mouse. The read ends 1 residue shy of where the CDR3 ends; the end is completed using the germline J gene. At the DNA level, this CDR3 is encoded by other sequences in the same sample as well. The chain is built from TRBV13-2 and TRBJ1-3; weak D call: TRBD1 (5 bases). The germline gives CDR1 NNHNN, CDR2 SYGAGS (reference sequence). Trimming took off 3 bases at V and 3 bases at J, with 13 bases between the two ends. This CDR3 region has 15 residues. The CDR3 loop is CASGAWTGVGNTLYF. CDR3 DNA (partial): TGTGCCAGCGGTGCCTGGACGGGGGTTGGAAATACGCTCTAT.

In regard to this clone: Gene and germline names: mouse. Read sequence stops 1 residue before the CDR3 end, and the germline J gene provides the missing end. This chain connects TRBV3 to TRBJ2-5; D is perhaps TRBD1 (6 bases). Germline CDR1 is SNHLY and CDR2 is FYNGKV (reference sequence). Deletions cut 1 base from V and 5 bases from J, with 10 bases between. The CDR3 is 14 residues long. The part of the CDR3 DNA that was read is TGTGCCAGCAGCTTAGAATCCAGGGGAGACACCCAGTAC. It translates to CASSLESRGDTQY. The CDR3 in its entirety is CASSLESRGDTQYF.

Note on this clone: The genes and germline here are from mouse. From the germline J gene comes the end of the CDR3, since the read stops 1 residue before it. The gene calls are TRBV3 and TRBJ2-7; D possibly matches TRBD1 or TRBD2 (7 bases each). This CDR3 spans 14 amino acids. Germline loops: CDR1 SNHLY, CDR2 FYNGKV (reference sequence). Trimming stripped 6 bases from V and 0 bases from J, with 12 bases between. The CDR3 sequence: CASRPGGGSYEQYF. The part of the CDR3 DNA that was read is TGTGCCAGCAGGCCAGGGGGGGGCTCCTATGAACAGTAC. Full variable domain (outside the CDR3, taken from reference TRBV3 and TRBJ2-7): GPKVLQIPSHQIIDMGQMVTLNCDPVSNHLYFYWYKQILGQQMEFLVNFYNGKVMEKSKLFKDQFSVERPDGSYFTLKIQPTALEDSAVYFCASRPGGGSYEQYFGPGTRLTVL.

In the case of this clone: Germline and genes: mouse. Partial CDR3 DNA: TGTGCCAGCAGTACGACTGGGGGGGGAGACACCTTGTAC. Encoded protein: CASSTTGGGDTLY. The full-length CDR3 reads as CASSTTGGGDTLYF. V gene TRBV13-1 combines with J gene TRBJ2-4; 11 bases match TRBD2. The missing CDR3 end, 1 residue past where the read stops, is filled in from the germline J gene. From germline, CDR1 is NSHNY and CDR2 SYGAGN. The length of the CDR3 is 14 residues. J gave up 7 bases and V 4 bases, and 5 bases lay outside the gene matches.

Turning to this clone: The gene names here belong to mouse. The CDR3 end lies 1 residue beyond the end of the read and is filled in from the germline J gene. V usage is TRBV14 and J usage is TRBJ1-1; 10 bases fit TRBD1. The CDR3 sequence is 15 residues long. The V gene's germline CDR1 is SGHDT and CDR2 FRDEAV. V lost 1 base, J lost 3 bases, and 3 bases stayed unmatched. CDR3 residues: CASSFRGTGDTEVFF. CDR3 DNA (partial): TGTGCCAGCAGTTTCCGAGGGACAGGGGACACAGAAGTCTTC.

Worth noting for this clone: All gene names here are mouse names. The CDR3 reads CAWSLETGNTEVFF. The CDR3 bases that were read are TGTGCCTGGAGTCTTGAGACAGGGAACACAGAAGTCTTC. This chain links TRBV31 with TRBJ1-1; possible D gene TRBD1, 6 bases. The read falls 1 residue short of the CDR3 end, and the missing part is taken from the germline J gene. V was pared by 0 bases and J by 1 base, with 9 bases between. The CDR3 has 14 residues. From germline, CDR1 is GKSSPN and CDR2 SITVG.

A note on this clone: These gene names are mouse names. The CDR3 goes on 1 residue after the read ends, and that part is filled in from the germline J gene. The rearrangement uses TRBV4 and TRBJ1-1, with TRBD1 matching 9 bases. CDR1 and CDR2 from the germline V gene are LGHDT and YNNKQL (reference sequence). The junction had 5 bases not matched to a gene; V was cut back by 4 bases and J by 8 bases. The CDR3 consists of 13 residues. CDR3 bases read: TGTGCCAGCAGCTTACAGGGGGCATTGGAAGTCTTC. This translates into CASSLQGALEVF. The whole CDR3 region reads CASSLQGALEVFF.

Comment on this clone: Gene names are the mouse ones. CDR3: CASSRGWNTEVFF. The part of the CDR3 DNA that was read is TGTGCTAGCAGTAGAGGGTGGAACACAGAAGTCTTC. V usage is TRBV17 and J usage is TRBJ1-1; D gene unclear. The CDR3 is cut off 1 residue early in the read; its end comes from the germline J gene. Germline values: CDR1 MNHDT, CDR2 YYDKIL. The V end was cut by 1 base, the J end by 1 base, with 4 bases between. There are 13 residues in the CDR3.

In regard to this clone: Gene names denote mouse genes. The sequence runs out 1 residue before the end of the CDR3; the remainder is reconstructed from the germline J gene. The rearrangement uses TRBV31 and TRBJ2-4; 10 bases match TRBD2. The junction had 6 bases not matched to a gene; V was cut back by 3 bases and J by 0 bases. The length of the CDR3 is 16 residues. Germline V CDR1 and CDR2: GKSSPN, SITVG. The CDR3 is CAWRPGLGISQNTLYF. CDR3 bases read: TGTGCCTGGAGACCGGGACTGGGGATTAGTCAAAACACCTTGTAC.

Remarks on this clone: The gene names here belong to mouse. The read ends 1 residue early relative to the CDR3; the germline J gene fills the gap. The chain employs TRBV4 and TRBJ1-6; D uncertain. TRBJ1-6 is an open reading frame, and its role is uncertain. This CDR3 has 13 residues. CDR1 and CDR2 (germline): LGHDT, YNNKQL (reference sequence). The V end was cut by 4 bases, the J end by 4 bases, with 5 bases between. The sequenced CDR3 bases are TGTGCCAGCAGCTCTCAGTATAATTCGCCCCTCTAC. It specifies CASSSQYNSPLY. The full CDR3 is CASSSQYNSPLYF.

This clone has just a few counts. The gene names given are mouse names. The CDR3 is cut off 1 residue early in the read; its end comes from the germline J gene. The chain uses TRBV31 and TRBJ1-4, with a tentative D call TRBD1 (6 bases). Trimming shortened V by 0 bases and J by 5 bases, and 10 bases separated the two germline ends. CDR1 is GKSSPN, CDR2 SITVG, per germline. The CDR3 sequence is 14 residues long. This CDR3 is CAWSLNRENERLFF. CDR3 DNA (partial): TGTGCCTGGAGTCTAAACAGGGAGAACGAAAGATTATTT.

Details on this clone: The gene symbols are mouse symbols. The read terminates 1 residue before the CDR3 end, so the remaining end is supplied by the germline J gene. This chain connects TRBV29 to TRBJ1-1, with a weak D call TRBD1 (6 bases). Trimming stripped 5 bases from V and 0 bases from J, with 13 bases between. The germline V gene has CDR1 MSHET and CDR2 SYDVDS. This CDR3 contains 15 residues. The CDR3 loop is CASSPSGQANTEVFF. The CDR3 bases that were read are TGTGCTAGCAGTCCCTCGGGACAAGCAAACACAGAAGTCTTC.

This clone was seen just once. Genes and germline come from the mouse. CDR3 bases read: TGTGCCAGCAGTGATGCTGCAGGGGAAGACACCCAGTAC. Amino acid sequence: CASSDAAGEDTQY. The whole CDR3 protein reads CASSDAAGEDTQYF. V gene TRBV13-3 combines with J gene TRBJ2-5, with D perhaps matching TRBD1 (6 bases). The sequence runs out 1 residue before the end of the CDR3; the remainder is reconstructed from the germline J gene. V lost 0 bases to trimming and J lost 4 bases, with 9 bases between them. CDR3 size: 14 residues. CDR1 and CDR2 (germline): NNHDY, SYVADS.

Remarks on this clone: The genes and germline here are from mouse. The CDR3 end is not reached by the read, which stops 1 residue before it; the germline J gene fills it in. V is TRBV31 and J is TRBJ1-6, with D maybe TRBD1 (5 bases). TRBJ1-6 is an ORF, with its function uncertain. The CDR3 is made up of 13 amino acids. The V gene's germline CDR1 is GKSSPN and CDR2 SITVG. Trimming pared 1 base from V and 5 bases from J, leaving 6 bases between. CDR3 protein: CAWSPTDNSPLYF. The CDR3 DNA, read in part, is TGTGCCTGGAGTCCGACAGATAATTCGCCCCTCTAC.

Regarding this clone: Gene labels here are mouse ones. The CDR3 extends 1 residue past the end of the read, so its final part is completed from the germline J gene. The rearrangement joins TRBV13-1 to TRBJ2-1; no firm D call. This CDR3 contains 16 residues. Between the trimmed V and J ends, which lost 0 bases and 0 bases, there was a span of 10 bases. From germline, CDR1 is NSHNY and CDR2 SYGAGN. CDR3 bases read: TGTGCCAGCAGTGATGCTTCCGGCGTTAACTATGCTGAGCAGTTC. Protein product: CASSDASGVNYAEQF. The entire CDR3 protein reads CASSDASGVNYAEQFF.

Comments on this clone: Germline and genes here are mouse. The read terminates 1 residue before the CDR3 end, so the remaining end is supplied by the germline J gene. The chain joins TRBV29 to TRBJ1-1; the D gene is possibly TRBD1 (5 bases). V gave up 3 bases and J gave up 3 bases, with 8 bases separating them. Germline V CDR1 and CDR2: MSHET, SYDVDS. The CDR3 is 13 amino acids. The sequenced part of the CDR3 DNA is TGTGCTAGCAGTTTCGACAGTTACACAGAAGTCTTC. This codes for CASSFDSYTEVF. The entire CDR3 protein is CASSFDSYTEVFF.

About this clone itself: Each gene name is a mouse one. The CDR3 end is not reached by the read, which stops 1 residue before it; the germline J gene fills it in. This chain uses TRBV31 with TRBJ2-1; 7 positions match TRBD2. CDR1 GKSSPN and CDR2 SITVG come from the germline V gene. This CDR3 contains 14 residues. The junction had 4 bases not matched to a gene; V was cut back by 4 bases and J by 1 base. The CDR3 bases that were read are TGTGCCTGGAACCCTGGGGGAAACTATGCTGAGCAGTTC. Encoded protein: CAWNPGGNYAEQF. The CDR3, in full, reads CAWNPGGNYAEQFF.

Points on this clone: Gene names and germline match the mouse. The read ends 1 residue shy of where the CDR3 ends; the end is completed using the germline J gene. The chain combines TRBV4 with TRBJ1-1; the match to TRBD1 covers 9 bases. The CDR3 totals 14 residues. From germline, CDR1 is LGHDT and CDR2 YNNKQL (reference sequence). V lost 5 bases to trimming and J lost 4 bases; unmatched junction nucleotides: 5. The covered CDR3 bases are TGTGCCAGCAGCCACAGGGGGCGCGGCACAGAAGTCTTC. It is translated as CASSHRGRGTEVF. In full, the CDR3 reads CASSHRGRGTEVFF.

This clone has only a few counts. Any gene name here is a mouse gene name. The read ends 1 residue before the CDR3 terminus; that terminus is restored from the germline J gene. The V gene is TRBV13-1, the J gene TRBJ1-2; D is perhaps TRBD1 (5 bases). This CDR3 comprises 15 residues. Deletions cut 3 bases from V and 0 bases from J, with 12 bases between. Per germline, CDR1 NSHNY and CDR2 SYGAGN. CDR3 DNA, as far as it was read: TGTGCCAGCAGTGCTCTCCGGGGGGCAAACTCCGACTACACC. Encoded protein: CASSALRGANSDYT. The CDR3, in full, reads CASSALRGANSDYTF.

Comments on this clone: Gene names and germline refer to mouse. The read gets to within 1 residue of the CDR3 end, and the germline J gene fills in the rest. J is TRBJ1-1 and V is TRBV20; 12 bases map to TRBD1. The V and J ends lost 1 base and 1 base, in that order; junction bases with no gene match: 10. Germline V lookup: CDR1 GFQATS, CDR2 STVNSAI. The CDR3 is made up of 18 amino acids. This chain's CDR3 is CGARAPGTGGRGNTEVFF. The CDR3 DNA, read in part, is TGTGGTGCTAGGGCCCCCGGGACAGGGGGCCGGGGGAACACAGAAGTCTTC.

This clone was counted a few times. Gene names are mouse gene names. The observed sequence ends 1 residue before the CDR3 terminus, with the missing tail filled in from the germline J gene. This chain connects TRBV13-2 to TRBJ2-5; D remains ambiguous. V was pared by 0 bases and J by 0 bases, with 5 bases between. Germline V CDR1 and CDR2: NNHNN, SYGAGS (reference sequence). This CDR3 has 14 residues. The CDR3 loop is CASGDAVNQDTQYF. CDR3 bases read: TGTGCCAGCGGTGATGCAGTTAACCAAGACACCCAGTAC.

Worth noting for this clone: Gene and germline names: mouse. The DNA ends 1 residue before the CDR3 does, and the rest of the CDR3 is filled in from the germline J gene. The V gene is TRBV5, the J gene TRBJ1-3; tentative D call: TRBD1 (5 bases). CDR3 size: 16 residues. The germline V gene has CDR1 LGHNA and CDR2 YNLKQL (reference sequence). V lost 0 bases to trimming and J lost 2 bases, with 11 bases between them. CDR3 sequence reads: CASSQESGTAGNTLYF. CDR3 DNA (partial): TGTGCCAGCAGCCAAGAATCCGGGACTGCTGGAAATACGCTCTAT.

On this clone itself: Here the gene names and germline are mouse. Sequencing ends 1 residue short of the CDR3 end; the germline J gene provides the rest. V is TRBV13-1 and J is TRBJ2-7; D tentatively fits TRBD1 or TRBD2 (5 bases each). Germline values: CDR1 NSHNY, CDR2 SYGAGN. Trimming took off 0 bases at V and 7 bases at J, with 5 bases between the two ends. There are 11 residues in the CDR3. This CDR3 reads CASSDGGEQYF. Partial CDR3 DNA: TGTGCCAGCAGTGATGGGGGGGAACAGTAC.

About this clone: The gene names given are mouse names. The CDR3 end falls 1 residue outside the read, so it is completed with the germline J gene. The rearrangement joins TRBV13-1 to TRBJ1-1, with a possible D match to TRBD1 (6 bases). Germline loops: CDR1 NSHNY, CDR2 SYGAGN. CDR3 length: 13 amino acids. The V gene lost 5 bases and the J gene lost 4 bases, with 12 bases spanning the gap. The CDR3 reads CASSTGRATEVFF. Incomplete CDR3 DNA: TGTGCCAGCAGCACAGGGAGGGCCACAGAAGTCTTC.